These 27 T cell receptor beta chains originate from one sample sequenced in a study of regulatory T cells in long-lasting Graves disease (dated by TCRdb to about 2021). Interpreted using the paper, the time point label stands for: newly diagnosed GD, antithyroid drugs for less than 3 months. For both TCR sequencing and RNA sequencing, RNA was extracted from PBMCs using TRIzol. The protocol used for the library was multiplex PCR. The run used an Illumina HiSeq 4000. TCR beta libraries were built with iRepertoire HTBI primers and Arm-PCR amplification of CDR3 regions. TCRdb took the public reads, trimmed them with fastp at Q25, ran MiXCR for clone calling and kept in-frame beta chains. Rows are unified per CDR3 protein, each entry keeping the most common DNA and genes. For this sample the table gives more than 300,000 distinct CDR3 sequences, of which around 11% were detected only once. Approximately 20% of the sample comes from the top ten.

This sample was shared with a second study, whose subject was T cells in Graves' hyperthyroidism and ophthalmopathy.

The sequences come from peripheral blood mononuclear cells (PBMCs), collected at new diagnosis, from a patient treated with antithyroid drugs. The receptors were sampled from a woman younger than 30 with Graves disease. Donor details come from another sample of the same person, matched by shared clones.

This clonotype was recorded a few times. A much larger clone is a single base away; this may be a read error. This sequence joins TRBV20-1 and TRBJ2-7; TRBD1 or TRBD2 may be the D gene (5 bases each). Germline lookup yields CDR1 DFQATT and CDR2 SNEGSKA (reference sequence). CDR3 length equals 14 residues. The chain's CDR3 is CGAEEDISLYEQYF. The CDR3 region has the DNA TGCGGTGCTGAGGAGGACATTTCTCTCTACGAGCAGTACTTC.

In its sample, this clonotype was seen many times. The rearrangement links TRBV12-3 or TRBV12-4 to TRBJ1-1; D remains ambiguous. V lost 7 bases and J 5 bases, leaving 14 bases between the germline ends. The CDR3 is made up of 13 amino acids. The CDR3: CASKGGQYTEAFF. In nucleotides, the CDR3 is TGTGCCAGCAAGGGAGGGCAGTATACTGAAGCTTTCTTT.

This clonotype was observed at least ten times. The chain carries TRBV12-3 or TRBV12-4 and TRBJ1-1; tentatively, D is TRBD1 (6 bases). The length of the CDR3 is 12 residues. The V end lost 6 bases, the J end lost 6 bases, and 11 bases lay between the germline ends. CDR3 DNA: TGTGCCAGCAGAACCAGGGGCTCTGAAGCTTTCTTT. This translates into CASRTRGSEAFF.

A note on this clonotype: The germline gene is not matched at one end of the junction; a read error may be the cause. V and J are TRBV12-3 or TRBV12-4 and TRBJ2-3, with 7 bases that match TRBD2. CDR3 length: 15 residues. The DNA of the CDR3 is TGTGCCAGCAGTACGGGCGGGGGAACCACAGATACGCGGTATTTT. It specifies CASSTGGGTTDTRYF.

This clonotype has ten or more counts. The chain has TRBV6-2 or TRBV6-3 and TRBJ1-2, with D hard to call. The length of the CDR3 is 14 residues. Trimming left V 5 bases short and J 4 bases short, with 14 bases between. Per the germline V gene, CDR1 is MNHEY and CDR2 is SVGEGT. The CDR3 sequence: CASSTPTGIYGYTF. The CDR3 DNA is TGTGCCAGCAGTACCCCGACCGGAATCTATGGCTACACCTTC.

This rearrangement joins TRBV7-8 to TRBJ1-2; a weak D match, TRBD1 (5 bases). Germline V gene data show CDR1 as SGHVS and CDR2 as FQNEAQ. V was trimmed by 5 bases and J by 8 bases, leaving 30 bases between them. This CDR3 contains 18 residues. CDR3 in DNA: TGTGCCAGCAGCCTAGGTTTCTCCTCAGGGTATACTTTCGGAGGCTACACCTTC. This translates into CASSLGFSSGYTFGGYTF.

In this sample, this clonotype turned up many times. The chain links TRBV7-2 to TRBJ1-3; maybe TRBD1 (6 bases). With 4 bases removed from V and 4 bases from J, the gap between germline ends came to 20 bases. The germline V gene has CDR1 SGHTA and CDR2 FQGNSA. This CDR3 has 17 amino acids. CDR3 loop: CASSSPWGRVAGNTIYF. In nucleotides, the CDR3 is TGTGCCAGCAGCTCCCCATGGGGGCGGGTGGCGGGAAACACCATATATTTT.

This clonotype appeared many times. The chain uses TRBV5-1 and TRBJ1-2; 7 bases are shared with TRBD1. Trimming at V came to 5 bases and at J to 5 bases, leaving 18 bases not matched to a gene. Germline lookup yields CDR1 SGHRS and CDR2 YFSETQ. This CDR3 is 17 amino acids long. The chain's CDR3 is CASSSNLDRLNRYGYTF. DNA of the CDR3: TGCGCCAGCAGTTCAAATCTGGACAGGCTTAACCGTTATGGCTACACCTTC.

In this sample, this clonotype turned up many times. The chain recombines TRBV15 with TRBJ1-2; D not certain. Trimming cost V 0 bases and J 13 bases, with 12 bases left between them. In germline, CDR1 is LNHNV, CDR2 YYDKDF (reference sequence). The CDR3 has 12 amino acids. CDR3 in amino acids: CATSRDSPPITF. CDR3 sequence (DNA): TGTGCCACCAGCAGAGATTCCCCTCCTATCACCTTC.

J is TRBJ2-1 and V is TRBV11-2; D might be TRBD1 or TRBD2, each matching 5 bases. This CDR3 has 18 amino acids. The germline CDR1 and CDR2 sequences are SGHAT and FQNNGV. Trimming pared 1 base from V and 0 bases from J, leaving 16 bases between. CDR3 sequence: CASSLGPGTDSSYNEQFF. CDR3 nucleotide sequence: TGTGCCAGCAGCTTAGGACCCGGGACGGATAGCTCCTACAATGAGCAGTTCTTC.

At least ten counts were recorded for this clonotype. This chain links TRBV5-1 with TRBJ1-1; D is undetermined. This CDR3 has 13 amino acids. The germline V gene has CDR1 SGHRS and CDR2 YFSETQ. V lost 0 bases, J lost 4 bases, and 7 bases lay in between. The CDR3 spells CASSLDQITEAFF. In DNA form, the CDR3 reads TGCGCCAGCAGCTTGGACCAGATCACTGAAGCTTTCTTT.

This clonotype was observed at least ten times. This chain uses TRBV12-3 or TRBV12-4 with TRBJ2-1; D possibly corresponds to TRBD2 (6 bases). This CDR3 comprises 15 residues. V dropped 3 bases and J dropped 7 bases, with 16 bases sitting between them. The CDR3 protein is CASSFGGGSGNEQFF. CDR3 in DNA: TGTGCCAGCAGTTTTGGTGGGGGAAGCGGGAATGAGCAGTTCTTC.

Many counts were recorded for this clonotype. The chain has TRBV12-3 or TRBV12-4 and TRBJ2-5; 7 positions agree with TRBD1. V gave up 7 bases and J gave up 4 bases; unmatched junction bases: 9. The CDR3 has 14 residues. CDR3 sequence (DNA): TGTGCCAGCACCGAACAGGGGCGAGGAGAGACCCAGTACTTC. This translates into CASTEQGRGETQYF.

The sample holds many counts of this clonotype. The chain carries TRBV7-8 and TRBJ1-1; 7 nucleotides line up with TRBD1. CDR1 and CDR2 from the germline V gene are SGHVS and FQNEAQ. Unmatched junction bases numbered 8, after V lost 1 base and J lost 0 bases. There are 17 residues in the CDR3. The CDR3 sequence is CASSLVWADRMNTEAFF. In DNA, the CDR3 is TGTGCCAGCAGCTTAGTTTGGGCGGACAGGATGAACACTGAAGCTTTCTTT. The full variable domain, completed using reference TRBV7-8 and TRBJ1-1, is GAGVSQSPRYKVAKRGQDVALRCDPISGHVSLFWYQQALGQGPEFLTYFQNEAQLDKSGLPSDRFFAERPEGSVSTLKIQRTQQEDSAVYLCASSLVWADRMNTEAFFGQGTRLTVV.

Ten or more counts support this clonotype. The rearrangement links TRBV9 to TRBJ2-2; D might be TRBD1 or TRBD2, each matching 6 bases. Trimming took off 3 bases at V and 4 bases at J, with 10 bases between the two ends. This CDR3 is 14 amino acids long. Germline assignment: CDR1 SGDLS and CDR2 YYNGEE. CDR3 region: CASSAKGGTGELFF. CDR3 DNA: TGTGCCAGCAGCGCAAAGGGGGGCACCGGGGAGCTGTTTTTT. The entire variable domain, with the rest obtained from reference TRBV9 and TRBJ2-2, is as follows: DSGVTQTPKHLITATGQRVTLRCSPRSGDLSVYWYQQSLDQGLQFLIQYYNGEERAKGNILERFSAQQFPDLHSELNLSSLELGDSALYFCASSAKGGTGELFFGEGSRLTVL.

This clonotype was seen ten or more times. The chain has TRBV20-1 and TRBJ2-5; D unclear. V was cut by 3 bases and J by 5 bases, with 4 bases left in between. Germline values: CDR1 DFQATT, CDR2 SNEGSKA (reference sequence). This CDR3 region has 10 residues. This chain's CDR3 is CSASEETQYF. For the CDR3, the DNA is TGCAGTGCTAGCGAGGAGACCCAGTACTTC.

In its sample, this clonotype was seen many times. The V and J genes are TRBV3-1 and TRBJ2-7; no reliable D call. V was pared by 6 bases and J by 2 bases, with 23 bases between. Germline assignment: CDR1 LGHDT and CDR2 YNNKEL (reference sequence). This CDR3 contains 17 residues. CDR3 nucleotides: TGTGCCAGCAGTACCCTAACCGGGCCCGATGGGACCTACGAGCAGTACGTC. Translating gives CASSTLTGPDGTYEQYV.

V is TRBV6-1 and J is TRBJ1-1; 9 positions match TRBD1. Germline V gene sequence: CDR1 MNHNS, CDR2 SASEGT. This CDR3 is built from 15 residues. The V gene end was trimmed by 10 bases and the J gene end by 7 bases; junction bases not matched to a gene: 16. DNA of the CDR3: TGTGCCACGGGACCGGGGGACAGGGCTAAACTTGAAGCTTTCTTT. Encoded protein: CATGPGDRAKLEAFF.

The chain recombines TRBV6-1 with TRBJ1-2; possibly TRBD1 for D (6 bases). Trimming left V 5 bases short and J 3 bases short, with 16 bases between. CDR1 is MNHNS, CDR2 SASEGT, per germline. The CDR3 consists of 15 residues. CDR3 protein: CASSTGTLAHYGYTF. The CDR3 nucleotides read TGTGCCAGCAGTACCGGGACACTAGCTCACTATGGCTACACCTTC.

As to this clonotype: Possible read error: a much larger clone is one base away. This chain joins TRBV27 and TRBJ2-1, with D possibly being TRBD2 (6 bases). Per the germline V gene, CDR1 is MNHEY and CDR2 is SMNVEV (reference sequence). The CDR3 is made up of 13 amino acids. In nucleotides, the CDR3 is TGTGCCAGCAGTCTCAGACTAGTCAATGGGCAGTTCTTC. Translated, it gives CASSLRLVNGQFF.

In the case of this clonotype: A single base separates this from a much larger clone, so it may be a read error. The J gene is TRBJ2-1, the V gene TRBV28; TRBD2 is a possible D gene (5 bases). The CDR3 is made up of 15 amino acids. From germline, CDR1 is MDHEN and CDR2 SYDVKM. Trimming pared 8 bases from V and 0 bases from J, leaving 14 bases between. CDR3 residues: CASGLGVHSYNEQFF. In DNA, the CDR3 is TGTGCCAGCGGTCTCGGGGTGCACTCCTACAATGAGCAGTTCTTC.

The CDR3 DNA is TGTGCCACCAGCAGAGCACCGGCGAATCAGCCCCAGCATTTT. Residues: CATSRAPANQPQHF. This sequence joins TRBV15 and TRBJ1-5; D gene unclear. The CDR3 length is 14 residues. The germline V gene encodes CDR1 LNHNV and CDR2 YYDKDF (reference sequence). Trimming left V 1 base short and J 4 bases short, with 8 bases between. Using reference TRBV15 and TRBJ1-5 for the parts outside the CDR3, the full variable domain is DAMVIQNPRYQVTQFGKPVTLSCSQTLNHNVMYWYQQKSSQAPKLLFHYYDKDFNNEADTPDNFQSRRPNTSFCFLDIRSPGLGDTAMYLCATSRAPANQPQHFGDGTRLSIL.

This clonotype was found a few times. V and J are TRBV6-5 and TRBJ1-6; the D is unclear. CDR3 size: 15 residues. Deletions cut 0 bases from V and 8 bases from J, with 11 bases between. Germline loops: CDR1 MNHEY, CDR2 SVGAGI. Here the CDR3 DNA reads TGTGCCAGCAGTTACTCGACGGAGCCTTATTCACCCCTCCACTTT. The encoded protein is CASSYSTEPYSPLHF.

This clonotype was seen only a few times. This rearrangement joins TRBV14 to TRBJ1-2; D is undetermined. Trimming took off 2 bases at V and 0 bases at J, with 10 bases between the two ends. This CDR3 has 15 residues. CDR1 SGHDN and CDR2 FVKESK come from the germline V gene. The CDR3: CASSQSPSPNYGYTF. The DNA of the CDR3 is TGTGCCAGCAGCCAAAGCCCATCACCTAACTATGGCTACACCTTC.

This clonotype was recorded many times. The J gene is TRBJ1-2, the V gene TRBV3-1; 7 bases are shared with TRBD1. J was trimmed by 6 bases and V by 4 bases; bases with no gene match: 8. CDR1 and CDR2 from the germline V gene are LGHDT and YNNKEL (reference sequence). The length of the CDR3 is 14 residues. The CDR3 loop is CASSRNRGGHGYTF. CDR3 in DNA: TGTGCCAGCAGCCGGAACAGGGGAGGCCATGGCTACACCTTC.

This clonotype was found many times. This rearrangement joins TRBV7-2 to TRBJ2-1; 14 positions agree with TRBD2. V shed 2 bases and J 4 bases; nucleotides not matched to a gene: 4. The CDR3 has 17 amino acids. From germline, CDR1 is SGHTA and CDR2 FQGNSA. CDR3 loop: CASSLRTSGRRYNEQFF. The CDR3 nucleotides are TGTGCCAGCAGCTTAAGGACTAGCGGGAGGAGATACAATGAGCAGTTCTTC. Based on the CDR3 plus reference TRBV7-2 and TRBJ2-1, the full variable domain is GAGVSQSPSNKVTEKGKDVELRCDPISGHTALYWYRQSLGQGLEFLIYFQGNSAPDKSGLPSDRFSAERTGGSVSTLTIQRTQQEDSAVYLCASSLRTSGRRYNEQFFGPGTRLTVL.

This clonotype was counted at least ten times. The CDR3: CASSERTDHYGNQPQHF. CDR3 bases: TGTGCCAGCAGTGAGCGGACAGACCATTACGGCAATCAGCCCCAGCATTTT. This chain uses TRBV6-1 with TRBJ1-5; D perhaps matches TRBD1 (6 bases). Looked up from germline, CDR1 is MNHNS and CDR2 is SASEGT. The CDR3 runs to 17 residues. V was trimmed by 3 bases and J by 2 bases, leaving 17 bases between them.